This T cell receptor (beta chain) came from a study of blood T cell repertoires in COVID-19. Study-wide background: Acute and convalescent COVID-19 specimens originated in the United States, Italy and Spain.

J was trimmed by 2 bases and V by 6 bases; bases with no gene match: 5. Germline lookup yields CDR1 SNHLY and CDR2 FYNNEI. This CDR3 is built from 14 residues. Authors' analysis steps: Estimates of nucleated cell counts were drawn from the amplification of reference gene primers. TCRdb keeps only in-frame clones here, not all; method: immunoSEQ multiplex PCR. D and trimming were read from the DNA, whereas the V and J calls and clone size are those reported in that table. Of hundreds of thousands of clones listed, 70% to 90% are singletons. The sequence derives from a woman younger than 45 with active or convalescent COVID-19. This chain links TRBV2 with TRBJ2-5; 8 bases match TRBD2. Sequenced: peripheral blood. The CDR3 region has the DNA TGTGCCAGCAGAGTAGCGGGACCACAAGAGACCCAGTACTTC. Its translation: CASRVAGPQETQYF.